This is a list of T cell receptor beta chains from one sample in a study of blood T cell repertoires in COVID-19. Profiled with immunoSEQ multiplex PCR; TCRdb holds only in-frame clones, not every one. Among around 85,000 clones listed, 90% were seen once. The specimen sequenced was peripheral blood. Receptors originate from an elderly woman with active or convalescent COVID-19. CDR3s include the opening cysteine and the closing phenylalanine or tryptophan. The D gene is left open where the match is weak. The size field is filled for only some rows; it gives once, few, many or a size class.

>TRBD2|TRBV10-2|NA|TRBJ2-7
CASSEYGGGSSYEQYF
TGCGCCAGCAGTGAGTACGGCGGGGGGAGCTCCTACGAGCAGTACTTC
>NA|TRBV25-1|few|TRBJ1-1
CASSELGGRFMNTEAFF
TGTGCCAGCAGTGAACTGGGAGGGAGGTTCATGAACACTGAAGCTTTCTTT
>TRBD2|TRBV6-5|once|TRBJ2-5
CASSWKREVRGETQYF
TGTGCCAGCAGTTGGAAGCGGGAGGTTCGGGGGGAGACCCAGTACTTC
>NA|TRBV2|NA|TRBJ2-5
CASSNIQETQYF
TGTGCCAGCAGCAACATACAAGAGACCCAGTACTTC
>TRBD2|TRBV12-3/TRBV12-4|NA|TRBJ2-1
CASSLGLEQFF
TGTGCCAGCAGTTTGGGACTAGAGCAGTTCTTC
>TRBD1|TRBV5-4|NA|TRBJ1-4
CASSDGQANEKLFF
TGTGCCAGCAGCGATGGACAGGCAAATGAAAAACTGTTTTTT
>TRBD1|TRBV14|NA|TRBJ2-5
CASSREKTGVETQYF
TGTGCCAGCAGCCGCGAAAAAACAGGGGTAGAGACCCAGTACTTC
>NA|TRBV15|NA|TRBJ1-1
CATSRSPQADTEAFF
TGTGCCACCAGCAGAAGTCCCCAGGCCGACACTGAAGCTTTCTTT
>NA|TRBV13|NA|TRBJ1-3
CASSGQGTGNTIYF
TGTGCCAGCAGCGGGCAGGGGACTGGAAACACCATATATTTT
>NA|TRBV28|NA|TRBJ1-5
CASSPPRIVSNQPQHF
TGTGCCAGCAGTCCGCCCAGGATAGTAAGCAATCAGCCCCAGCATTTT
>NA|TRBV19|NA|TRBJ2-3
CASSIAVQDTQYF
TGTGCCAGTAGTATAGCCGTCCAGGATACGCAGTATTTT
>NA|TRBV9|NA|TRBJ2-7
CASSVAPAGAYEQYF
TGTGCCAGCAGCGTAGCTCCAGCGGGCGCCTACGAGCAGTACTTC
>NA|TRBV4-1|NA|TRBJ2-3
CASSQDTRYTDTQYF
TGCGCCAGCAGCCAAGATACCAGATACACAGATACGCAGTATTTT
>TRBD2|TRBV6-2/TRBV6-3|NA|TRBJ2-7
CASIPGRPPYEQYF
TGTGCCAGCATCCCCGGGAGGCCACCCTACGAGCAGTACTTC
>NA|TRBV4-2|NA|TRBJ1-2
CASSQPQGDYGYTF
TGTGCCAGCAGCCAACCGCAGGGCGACTATGGCTACACCTTC
>TRBD1|TRBV28|NA|TRBJ2-5
CASTSGQGEETQYF
TGTGCCAGCACTTCGGGACAGGGCGAAGAGACCCAGTACTTC
>NA|TRBV28|NA|TRBJ1-3
CASSLSLQGNGNTIYF
TGTGCCAGCAGTTTATCCCTCCAGGGGAACGGAAACACCATATATTTT
>NA|TRBV5-4|once|TRBJ1-6
CASSSGDLQPLHF
TGTGCCAGCAGCTCGGGGGACCTTCAACCCCTCCACTTT
>NA|TRBV5-1|NA|TRBJ2-1
CASSLEDSSNEQFF
TGCGCCAGCAGCTTGGAGGATAGCAGCAATGAGCAGTTCTTC
>NA|TRBV27|few|TRBJ2-1
CASSLAPGTPLF
TGTGCCAGCAGTTTAGCCCCAGGCACCCCCCTCTTC
>TRBD1|TRBV5-1|NA|TRBJ1-4
CASSLGQGAEKLFF
TGCGCCAGCAGCTTGGGACAGGGGGCTGAAAAACTGTTTTTT
>NA|TRBV9|once|TRBJ2-3
CASSAPGTDTQYF
TGTGCCAGCAGCGCCCCCGGCACAGATACGCAGTATTTT
>TRBD1|TRBV19|NA|TRBJ2-2
CASGAGTANTGELFF
TGTGCCAGCGGCGCCGGGACAGCTAACACCGGGGAGCTGTTTTTT
>TRBD1|TRBV24-1|once|TRBJ1-1
CATSDSGQGDTEAFF
TGTGCCACCAGTGATTCGGGACAGGGGGACACTGAAGCTTTCTTT
>TRBD1|TRBV5-4|once|TRBJ2-2
CASSSGTGVTGELFF
TGTGCCAGCAGCTCCGGGACAGGGGTTACCGGGGAGCTGTTTTTT
>NA|TRBV7-3|NA|TRBJ2-2
CASRPSSANTGELFF
TGTGCCAGCAGGCCCTCTAGCGCTAACACCGGGGAGCTGTTTTTT
>NA|TRBV4-1|once|TRBJ2-7
CASSTHVTSYEQYF
TGCGCCAGCAGCACTCACGTCACCTCCTACGAGCAGTACTTC
>NA|TRBV6-1|NA|TRBJ2-7
CASSDSFSYSYEQYF
TGTGCCAGCAGTGACAGTTTCAGTTACTCCTACGAGCAGTACTTC
>TRBD2|TRBV3-1/TRBV3-2|NA|TRBJ2-1
CASSQRGSTYNEQFF
TGTGCCAGCAGCCAACGCGGGAGCACCTACAATGAGCAGTTCTTC
>TRBD1|TRBV5-1|once|TRBJ1-1
CASRWTGDETEAFF
TGCGCCAGCAGGTGGACAGGGGATGAGACTGAAGCTTTCTTT
>TRBD1|TRBV27|NA|TRBJ1-4
CASSQLGTGEKLFF
TGTGCCAGCAGTCAACTCGGGACAGGTGAAAAACTGTTTTTT
>NA|TRBV27|NA|TRBJ1-5
CASSPLGRGVIRNQPQHF
TGTGCCAGCAGTCCACTCGGGAGAGGGGTTATACGCAATCAGCCCCAGCATTTT